Listed below are T cell receptor beta chains from one sample, sequenced in a study of blood T cell repertoires in COVID-19. The assay was immunoSEQ multiplex PCR, and TCRdb's table has in-frame clones only and misses some. The data show around 250,000 clones, with about 84% seen just once and about 12% held by the top ten. Source material: peripheral blood. These TCRs come from an elderly man with acute or convalescent COVID-19. The CDR3 runs from the conserved cysteine through the conserved F or W. D genes are given only for firm matches. Size values are once, few and many counts, or a class for expanded clones, and some rows have none.

V gene	D gene	clone size	J gene	CDR3 protein	CDR3 DNA
TRBV28	-	-	TRBJ2-7	CASENTLASEQYF	TGTGCCAGCGAAAATACACTAGCAAGCGAGCAGTACTTC
TRBV28	-	-	TRBJ2-1	CASSLLGASRNEQFF	TGTGCCAGCAGTTTACTGGGGGCCTCTAGGAATGAGCAGTTCTTC
TRBV5-1	-	-	TRBJ1-2	CASSLNILTGANYGYTF	TGCGCCAGCAGCTTAAACATCCTGACGGGGGCTAACTATGGCTACACCTTC
TRBV3-1/TRBV3-2	-	-	TRBJ1-5	CASSQAGSHQPQHF	TGTGCCAGCAGCCAAGCAGGGTCCCATCAGCCCCAGCATTTT
TRBV9	-	once	TRBJ2-4	CASSVGPDRTRGNIQYF	TGTGCCAGCAGCGTAGGCCCTGACAGGACCCGAGGAAACATTCAGTACTTC
TRBV7-8	TRBD1	few	TRBJ1-2	CASSLDRGGNYGYTF	TGTGCCAGCAGCTTGGACAGGGGTGGCAACTATGGCTACACCTTC
TRBV19	TRBD1	few	TRBJ1-1	CASSMNRGGTEAFF	TGTGCCAGTAGTATGAACAGGGGGGGCACTGAAGCTTTCTTT
TRBV6-5	-	once	TRBJ1-3	CASSLGGAGNTIYF	TGTGCCAGCAGTTTGGGAGGGGCAGGAAACACCATATATTTT
TRBV12-3/TRBV12-4	-	-	TRBJ2-1	CASSPRGEQFF	TGTGCCAGCAGTCCAAGGGGTGAGCAGTTCTTC
TRBV5-1	-	-	TRBJ2-3	CASSLQSTDTQYF	TGCGCCAGCAGCCTGCAGAGCACAGATACGCAGTATTTT
TRBV3-1/TRBV3-2	TRBD2	few	TRBJ2-5	CASSQGLAEETQYF	TGTGCCAGCAGCCAAGGGCTAGCGGAAGAGACCCAGTACTTC
TRBV5-1	TRBD2	-	TRBJ2-2	CASSSGLAGLTGELFF	TGCGCCAGCAGTTCTGGACTAGCGGGACTTACAGGGGAGCTGTTTTTT
TRBV6-5	TRBD1	-	TRBJ1-1	CASSLRDRGNTEAFF	TGTGCCAGCAGTCTGAGGGACAGGGGGAACACTGAAGCTTTCTTT
TRBV3-1/TRBV3-2	-	-	TRBJ2-7	CASSRQRASYEQYF	TGTGCCAGCAGCCGACAGCGAGCTTCCTACGAGCAGTACTTC
TRBV18	TRBD2	-	TRBJ2-7	CASSPPLSGRSYEQYF	TGTGCCAGCTCACCACCGCTTAGCGGGAGGTCCTACGAGCAGTACTTC
TRBV28	TRBD2	-	TRBJ2-1	CASSLSGAKNEQFF	TGTGCCAGCAGTTTGAGCGGGGCGAAAAATGAGCAGTTCTTC
TRBV10-3	TRBD1	-	TRBJ1-1	CATHDRGRAEAFF	TGTGCCACGCATGACAGGGGGAGGGCTGAAGCTTTCTTT
TRBV5-1	TRBD2	-	TRBJ2-7	CASSFASGGTYEQYF	TGCGCCAGCAGCTTCGCTAGCGGGGGAACCTACGAGCAGTACTTC
TRBV6-6	-	-	TRBJ2-1	CASSPPLPRGSSYNEQFF	TGTGCCAGCAGTCCCCCGCTGCCCAGGGGCAGCTCCTACAATGAGCAGTTCTTC
TRBV18	-	-	TRBJ2-2	CASSQGTGNTGELFF	TGTGCCAGCTCACAGGGCACAGGGAATACCGGGGAGCTGTTTTTT
TRBV28	-	-	TRBJ1-4	CASTPRLPRDEKLFF	TGTGCCAGCACCCCACGGCTCCCGAGGGATGAAAAACTGTTTTTT
TRBV6-2/TRBV6-3	TRBD1	-	TRBJ2-7	CASSYDRGPLSYEQYF	TGTGCCAGCAGTTACGACAGGGGACCTCTTTCCTACGAGCAGTACTTC
TRBV6-2/TRBV6-3	-	-	TRBJ1-2	CASSRSDSYGYTF	TGTGCCAGCAGCCGCTCTGACAGCTATGGCTACACCTTC
TRBV3-1/TRBV3-2	-	-	TRBJ2-7	CASSQLQGYYEQYF	TGTGCCAGCAGCCAACTACAGGGTTACTACGAGCAGTACTTC
TRBV6-5	TRBD1	-	TRBJ1-1	CASSRDRVNTEAFF	TGTGCCAGCAGCCGGGACAGGGTGAACACTGAAGCTTTCTTT
TRBV3-1/TRBV3-2	-	-	TRBJ1-2	CASSQVGTGSTTF	-
TRBV12-2	-	-	TRBJ2-1	CASRQPPGTGLVIFNEQFF	TGTGCAAGTCGTCAACCACCAGGTACGGGACTAGTAATCTTCAATGAGCAGTTCTTC
TRBV4-2	TRBD2	-	TRBJ2-1	CASSQDVRLADSYNEQFF	TGTGCCAGCAGCCAAGATGTACGCCTAGCGGACTCCTACAATGAGCAGTTCTTC
TRBV28	-	-	TRBJ2-3	CASSLPGVDTDTQYF	TGTGCCAGCAGCCTACCAGGGGTGGACACAGATACGCAGTATTTT
TRBV4-1	TRBD2	-	TRBJ2-1	CASSQRGGLEQFF	TGCGCCAGCAGCCAGCGGGGGGGCCTTGAGCAGTTCTTC
TRBV9	-	-	TRBJ1-2	CASSVGNRAGYTF	TGTGCCAGCAGCGTAGGTAACAGGGCTGGCTACACCTTC
TRBV5-4	TRBD2	-	TRBJ2-7	CASSFSGRRGYEQYF	TGTGCCAGCAGCTTTAGCGGGAGAAGAGGGTACGAGCAGTACTTC
TRBV3-1/TRBV3-2	-	-	TRBJ2-7	CASSQERQTYEQYF	TGTGCCAGCAGCCAAGAGAGACAGACCTACGAGCAGTACTTC
TRBV15	-	-	TRBJ1-1	CATSSGSGGLTEAFF	TGTGCCACCAGCAGCGGGTCCGGGGGGCTCACTGAAGCTTTCTTT
TRBV6-1	-	-	TRBJ1-3	CASSAGGSGSGNTIYF	TGTGCCAGCAGTGCGGGGGGAAGTGGGTCTGGAAACACCATATATTTT
TRBV19	TRBD1	-	TRBJ1-1	CASSMGQGPTEAFF	TGTGCCAGTAGTATGGGACAGGGCCCTACTGAAGCTTTCTTT
TRBV18	TRBD1	-	TRBJ2-7	CASSATEGQGAYEQYF	TGTGCCAGCTCAGCTACAGAGGGACAGGGGGCTTACGAGCAGTACTTC
TRBV4-2	-	-	TRBJ1-6	CASSQDTYNSPLHF	TGTGCCAGCAGCCAAGATACCTATAATTCACCCCTCCACTTT
TRBV2	TRBD1	-	TRBJ2-7	CASSRTGSGAQFYEQYF	TGTGCCAGCAGTAGGACAGGGTCAGGGGCTCAATTCTACGAGCAGTACTTC
TRBV27	-	-	TRBJ2-1	CASSYTGSYNEQFF	TGTGCCAGCAGTTACACGGGGTCCTACAATGAGCAGTTCTTC
TRBV4-3	-	-	TRBJ2-7	CASSQELAYEQYF	TGCGCCAGCAGCCAGGAACTAGCATACGAGCAGTACTTC